Below, one TCR beta chain is given with its context. The antigen is unknown. CDR1 is KGHSH, CDR2 LQKENI, per germline. The CDR3 runs to 16 residues. Trimming stripped 1 base from V and 4 bases from J, with 16 bases between. The sample is drawn from a study of T cells in localized non-small cell lung cancer. This table comes from immunoSEQ multiplex PCR, and its TCRdb copy is limited to in-frame clones, with some not included. Of 30,000 to 50,000 clones in the sample, roughly 77% were seen once. The study, taken as a whole, reports: The study found T cell clonality highest in uninvolved adjacent lung, above tumor. Turning up in adjacent lung were a median approximately 60 of the top 100 tumor clones. Overall survival was longer when the density of T cells in the blood was higher.

This chain uses TRBV18 with TRBJ1-1; a weak D match, TRBD1 (5 bases). Here the sequenced sample was PBMCs, taken before any cancer treatment. This TCR derives from a woman aged 35-75 years with stage II squamous cell lung carcinoma. The CDR3 nucleotides are TGTGCCAGCTCACCACTTCAAGGGACTGGGGGCACTGAAGCTTTCTTT. Its translation: CASSPLQGTGGTEAFF.